This T cell receptor (beta chain) was observed in a study of blood T cell repertoires in COVID-19. Study-level information: Acute and convalescent COVID-19 samples came from the United States, Italy and Spain.

Produced via immunoSEQ multiplex PCR; TCRdb's table is partial and in-frame only. The sample contains 100,000 or so clones, approximately 86% of which appear only once. Germline V CDR1 and CDR2: LNHDA, SQIVND (reference sequence). The CDR3 sequence is 14 residues long. V was trimmed by 5 bases and J by 0 bases, leaving 8 bases between them. V usage is TRBV19 and J usage is TRBJ1-5; D unresolved. The sequencing sample was made of peripheral blood. This clonotype originated in a man over 45 with active or convalescent COVID-19. The CDR3 here is CASSHSGSNQPQHF. CDR3 coding DNA: TGTGCCAGTAGTCACAGCGGTAGCAATCAGCCCCAGCATTTT.